The entry below describes one T cell receptor (beta chain). The data were taken from a study of blood T cell repertoires in COVID-19. On the study more broadly: Acute and convalescent COVID-19 specimens originated in the United States, Italy and Spain. The analysed material was cDNA or gDNA that came from T cells, B-cell-depleted T cells, or PBMCs.

Per the study methods: Researchers report that nucleated cell counts were estimated from reference gene primer amplification. Profiled with immunoSEQ multiplex PCR; TCRdb holds only in-frame clones, not every one. Clonal size and the V and J genes are those of that table, whereas D and trimming came from the DNA. The repertoire includes a few hundred thousand clones, more than 75% of them detected once, and around 3% sits in the top ten. The TCR was taken from a man aged 45 to 65 who had recovered from COVID-19. The sequencing input was peripheral blood.

The CDR3 loop is CASSPPPRDKQFF. In DNA form, the CDR3 reads TGTGCCAGCAGCCCCCCCCCGCGGGATAAGCAGTTCTTC. The chain uses TRBV7-2 and TRBJ2-1, with TRBD2 as a possible D gene (6 bases). CDR1 and CDR2 from the germline V gene are SGHTA and FQGNSA. V was trimmed by 5 bases and J by 11 bases, leaving 16 bases between them. The CDR3 totals 13 residues.